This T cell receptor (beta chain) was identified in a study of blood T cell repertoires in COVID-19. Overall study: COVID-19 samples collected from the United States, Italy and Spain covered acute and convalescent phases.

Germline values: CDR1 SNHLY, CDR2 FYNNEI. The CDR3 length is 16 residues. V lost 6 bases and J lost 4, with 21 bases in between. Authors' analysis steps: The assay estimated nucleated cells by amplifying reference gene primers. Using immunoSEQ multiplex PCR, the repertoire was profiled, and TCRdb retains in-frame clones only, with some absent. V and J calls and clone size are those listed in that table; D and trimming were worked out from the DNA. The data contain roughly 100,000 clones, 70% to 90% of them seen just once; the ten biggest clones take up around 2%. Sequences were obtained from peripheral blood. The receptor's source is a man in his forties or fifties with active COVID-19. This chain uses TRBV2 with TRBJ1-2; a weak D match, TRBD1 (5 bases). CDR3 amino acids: CASSEGGTPRRYGYTF. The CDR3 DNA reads TGTGCCAGCAGCGAGGGCGGGACTCCGAGGCGCTATGGCTACACCTTC.